The following is a TCR beta chain sequence with its context. The antigen is unknown. Between the trimmed V and J ends, which lost 3 bases and 11 bases, there was a span of 12 bases. From germline, CDR1 is DFQATT and CDR2 SNEGSKA (reference sequence). This CDR3 region has 11 residues. This sample is drawn from a study of cytomegalovirus exposure and HLA in healthy donors. Study outcomes and limitations: The dataset shows that most TCR sequences were rare, while some public TCRs occurred in many donors.

Generated by immunoSEQ multiplex PCR, the TCRdb table keeps only in-frame clones and is missing some. The sample shows 80,000 to 95,000 clones, roughly 92% of them seen only once. The donors were in the approximately 130-subject validation cohort, distinct from the approximately 700-subject first cohort. The chain couples TRBV20-1 to TRBJ2-3; D remains ambiguous. The sample taken for sequencing was PBMCs. This TCR derives from a woman in her twenties or thirties in good health and CMV-seropositive. CDR3 region: CSASSEPKQYF. CDR3 bases: TGCAGTGCTAGTTCTGAACCTAAGCAGTATTTT.